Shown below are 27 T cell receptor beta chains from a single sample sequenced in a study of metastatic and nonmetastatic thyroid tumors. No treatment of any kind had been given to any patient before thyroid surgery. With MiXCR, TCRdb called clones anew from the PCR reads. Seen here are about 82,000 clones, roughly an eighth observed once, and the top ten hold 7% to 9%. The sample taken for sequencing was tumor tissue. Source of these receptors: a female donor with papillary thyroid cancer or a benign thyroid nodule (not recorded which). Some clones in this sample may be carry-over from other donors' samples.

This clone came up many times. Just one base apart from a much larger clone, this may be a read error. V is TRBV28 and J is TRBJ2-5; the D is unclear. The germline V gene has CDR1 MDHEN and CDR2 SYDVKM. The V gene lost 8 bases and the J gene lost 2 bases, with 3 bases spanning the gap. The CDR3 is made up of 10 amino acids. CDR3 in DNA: TGTGCCAGCGGTCAAGAGACCCAGTACTTC. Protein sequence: CASGQETQYF. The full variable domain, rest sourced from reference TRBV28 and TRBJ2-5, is DVKVTQSSRYLVKRTGEKVFLECVQDMDHENMFWYRQDPGLGLRLIYFSYDVKMKEKGDIPEGYSVSREKKERFSLILESASTNQTSMYLCASGQETQYFGPGTRLLVL.

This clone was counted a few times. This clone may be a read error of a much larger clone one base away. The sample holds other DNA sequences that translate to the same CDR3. In nucleotides, the CDR3 is TGTGCCAGTAGTATTGGTTATAGCAATCAGCCCCAGCATTTT. Protein sequence: CASSIGYSNQPQHF. The V and J genes are TRBV19 and TRBJ1-5, with D uncertain. Germline CDR1 and CDR2: LNHDA and SQIVND (reference sequence). The CDR3 covers 14 residues. The V end lost 3 bases, the J end lost 0 bases, and 6 bases lay between the germline ends.

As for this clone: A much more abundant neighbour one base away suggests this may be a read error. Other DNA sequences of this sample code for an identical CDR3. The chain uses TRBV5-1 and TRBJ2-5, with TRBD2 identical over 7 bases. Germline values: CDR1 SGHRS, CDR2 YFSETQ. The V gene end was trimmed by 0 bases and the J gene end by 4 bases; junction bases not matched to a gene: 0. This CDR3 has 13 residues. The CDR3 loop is CASSLAGGETQYF. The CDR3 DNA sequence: TGCGCCAGCAGCTTGGCGGGGGGAGAGACCCAGTACTTC.

The CDR3 bases are TGCAGTGCTGATCCACCGGGACGGAGGAACTATGGCTACACCTTC. It codes for CSADPPGRRNYGYTF. The chain recombines TRBV20-1 with TRBJ1-2; the D gene is possibly TRBD1 (5 bases). Trimming took off 5 bases at V and 2 bases at J, with 18 bases between the two ends. The CDR3 loop spans 15 amino acids. CDR1 is DFQATT, CDR2 SNEGSKA, per germline (reference sequence).

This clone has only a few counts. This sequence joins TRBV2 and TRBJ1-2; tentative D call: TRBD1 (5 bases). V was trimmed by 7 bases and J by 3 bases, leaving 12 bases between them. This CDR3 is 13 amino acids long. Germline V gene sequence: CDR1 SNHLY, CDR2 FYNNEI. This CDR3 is CASTGTGHYGYTF. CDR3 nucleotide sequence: TGTGCCAGCACCGGAACAGGTCACTATGGCTACACCTTC.

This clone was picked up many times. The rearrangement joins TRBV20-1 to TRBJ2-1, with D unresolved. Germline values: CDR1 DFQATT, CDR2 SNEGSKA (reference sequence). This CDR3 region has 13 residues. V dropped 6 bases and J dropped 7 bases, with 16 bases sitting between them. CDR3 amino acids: CSAPPRLGNEQFF. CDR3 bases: TGCAGTGCCCCCCCTCGGTTGGGGAATGAGCAGTTCTTC.

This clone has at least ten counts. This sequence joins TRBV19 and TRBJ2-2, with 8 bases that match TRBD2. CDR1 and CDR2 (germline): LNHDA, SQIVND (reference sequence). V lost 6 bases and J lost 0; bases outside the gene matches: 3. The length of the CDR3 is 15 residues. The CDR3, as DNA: TGTGCCAGTAGAGTACTAGCGGCGAACACCGGGGAGCTGTTTTTT. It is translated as CASRVLAANTGELFF.

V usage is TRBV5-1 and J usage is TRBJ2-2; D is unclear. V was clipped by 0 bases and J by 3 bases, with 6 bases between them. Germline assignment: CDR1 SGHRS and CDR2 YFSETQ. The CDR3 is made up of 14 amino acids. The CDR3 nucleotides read TGCGCCAGCAGCTTGGTCTCAGACACCGGGGAGCTGTTTTTT. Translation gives CASSLVSDTGELFF.

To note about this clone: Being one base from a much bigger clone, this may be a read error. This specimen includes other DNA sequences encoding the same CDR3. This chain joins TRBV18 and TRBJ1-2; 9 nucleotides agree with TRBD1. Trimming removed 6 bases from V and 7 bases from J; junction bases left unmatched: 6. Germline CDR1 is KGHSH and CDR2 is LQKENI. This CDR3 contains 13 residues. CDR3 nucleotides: TGTGCCAGCTCGTTACAGGGGGCAATTGGCTACACCTTC. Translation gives CASSLQGAIGYTF. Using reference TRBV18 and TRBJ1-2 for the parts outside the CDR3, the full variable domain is NAGVMQNPRHLVRRRGQEARLRCSPMKGHSHVYWYRQLPEEGLKFMVYLQKENIIDESGMPKERFSAEFPKEGPSILRIQQVVRGDSAAYFCASSLQGAIGYTFGSGTRLTVV.

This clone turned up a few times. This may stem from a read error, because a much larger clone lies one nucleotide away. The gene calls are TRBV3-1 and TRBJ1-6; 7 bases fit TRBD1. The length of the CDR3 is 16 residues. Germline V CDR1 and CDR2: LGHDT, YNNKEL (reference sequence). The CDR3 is CASIQGGRGNNSPLHF. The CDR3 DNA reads TGTGCCAGCATCCAAGGTGGCAGGGGGAACAATTCACCCCTCCACTTT.

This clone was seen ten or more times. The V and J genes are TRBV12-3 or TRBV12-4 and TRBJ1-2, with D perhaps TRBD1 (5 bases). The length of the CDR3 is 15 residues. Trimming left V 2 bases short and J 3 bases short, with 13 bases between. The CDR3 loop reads CASSLFVGGDYGYTF. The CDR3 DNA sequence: TGTGCCAGCAGTTTATTTGTCGGGGGTGACTATGGCTACACCTTC.

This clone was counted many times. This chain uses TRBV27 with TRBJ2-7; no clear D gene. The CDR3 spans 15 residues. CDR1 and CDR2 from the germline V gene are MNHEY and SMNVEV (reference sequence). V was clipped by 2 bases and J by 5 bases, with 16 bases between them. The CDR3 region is CASSLSLGSTDEQYF. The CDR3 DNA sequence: TGTGCCAGCAGTTTAAGTTTAGGGTCCACAGACGAGCAGTACTTC.

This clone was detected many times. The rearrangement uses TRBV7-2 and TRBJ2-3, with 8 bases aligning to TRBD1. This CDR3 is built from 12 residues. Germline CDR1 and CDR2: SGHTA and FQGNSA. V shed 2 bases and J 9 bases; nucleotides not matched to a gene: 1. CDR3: CASSLYRGTQYF. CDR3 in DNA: TGTGCCAGCAGCTTATACAGGGGGACGCAGTATTTT.

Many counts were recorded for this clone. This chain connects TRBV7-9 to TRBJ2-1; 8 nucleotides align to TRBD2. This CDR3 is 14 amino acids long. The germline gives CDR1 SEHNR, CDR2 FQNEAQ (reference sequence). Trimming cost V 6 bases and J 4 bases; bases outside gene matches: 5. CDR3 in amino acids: CASSAGGGYNEQFF. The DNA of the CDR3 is TGTGCCAGCAGTGCGGGAGGAGGATACAATGAGCAGTTCTTC. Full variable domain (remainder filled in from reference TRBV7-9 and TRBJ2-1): DTGVSQNPRHKITKRGQNVTFRCDPISEHNRLYWYRQTLGQGPEFLTYFQNEAQLEKSRLLSDRFSAERPKGSFSTLEIQRTEQGDSAMYLCASSAGGGYNEQFFGPGTRLTVL.

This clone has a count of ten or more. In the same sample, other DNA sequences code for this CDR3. CDR3: CASSLEGETQYF. The CDR3 DNA is TGCGCCAGCAGCTTGGAAGGAGAGACCCAGTACTTC. V gene TRBV5-1 combines with J gene TRBJ2-5; D is uncertain. Trimming left V 0 bases short and J 4 bases short, with 4 bases between. The CDR3 has 12 amino acids. From germline, CDR1 is SGHRS and CDR2 YFSETQ.

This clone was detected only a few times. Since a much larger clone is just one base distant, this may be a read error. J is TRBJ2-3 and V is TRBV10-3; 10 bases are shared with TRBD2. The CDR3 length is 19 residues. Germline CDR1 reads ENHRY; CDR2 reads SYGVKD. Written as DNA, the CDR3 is TGTGCCATCAGTGAAGTCGTCCTCGGGCTAGCGGGAGTTACAGATACGCAGGATTTT. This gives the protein CAISEVVLGLAGVTDTQDF.

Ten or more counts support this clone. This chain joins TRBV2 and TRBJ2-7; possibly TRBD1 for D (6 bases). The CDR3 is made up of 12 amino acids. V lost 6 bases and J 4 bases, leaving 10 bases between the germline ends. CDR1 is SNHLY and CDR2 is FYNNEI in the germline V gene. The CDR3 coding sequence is TGTGCCAGCAGAAGAGACAGGTACGAGCAGTACTTC. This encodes CASRRDRYEQYF.

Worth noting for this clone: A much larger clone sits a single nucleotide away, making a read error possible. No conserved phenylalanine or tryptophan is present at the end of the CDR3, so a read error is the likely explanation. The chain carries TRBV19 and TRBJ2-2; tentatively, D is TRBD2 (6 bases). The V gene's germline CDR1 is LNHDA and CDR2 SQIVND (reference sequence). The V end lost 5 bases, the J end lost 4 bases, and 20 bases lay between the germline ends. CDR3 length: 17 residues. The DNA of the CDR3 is TGTGCCAGTAGTTCGACGTTCAGGTTGGGGGGCACCGGGGAGCTGTTTCTT. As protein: CASSSTFRLGGTGELFL.

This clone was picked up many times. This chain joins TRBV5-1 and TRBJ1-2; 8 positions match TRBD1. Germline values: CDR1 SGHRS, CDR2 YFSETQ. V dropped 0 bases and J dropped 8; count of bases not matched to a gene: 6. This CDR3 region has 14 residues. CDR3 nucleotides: TGCGCCAGCAGCTTGGCAGGGGGCGCAGACGGCTACACCTTC. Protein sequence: CASSLAGGADGYTF.

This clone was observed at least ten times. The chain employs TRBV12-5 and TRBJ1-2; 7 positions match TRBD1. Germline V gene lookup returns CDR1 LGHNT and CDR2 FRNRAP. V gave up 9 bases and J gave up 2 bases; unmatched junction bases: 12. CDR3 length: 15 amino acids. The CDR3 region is CASGRGTAGNYGYTF. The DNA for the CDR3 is TGTGCTAGCGGCAGGGGGACTGCGGGAAACTATGGCTACACCTTC.

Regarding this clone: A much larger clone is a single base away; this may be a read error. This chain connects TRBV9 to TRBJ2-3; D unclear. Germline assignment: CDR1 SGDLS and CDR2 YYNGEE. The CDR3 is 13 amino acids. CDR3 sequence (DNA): TGTGTCAGCAGCGTCACGGGCACAGATACGCAGTATTTT. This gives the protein CVSSVTGTDTQYF.

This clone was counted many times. CDR3 amino acids: CASSPRQRGGRNTEAFF. The CDR3 nucleotides read TGTGCCAGCAGCCCCCGGCAAAGGGGTGGAAGGAACACTGAAGCTTTCTTT. V usage is TRBV11-2 and J usage is TRBJ1-1, with a tentative D call TRBD1 (5 bases). Deletions cut 5 bases from V and 1 base from J, with 20 bases between. The germline gives CDR1 SGHAT, CDR2 FQNNGV. This CDR3 spans 17 amino acids. Using reference TRBV11-2 and TRBJ1-1 for the parts outside the CDR3, the full variable domain is EAGVAQSPRYKIIEKRQSVAFWCNPISGHATLYWYQQILGQGPKLLIQFQNNGVVDDSQLPKDRFSAERLKGVDSTLKIQPAKLEDSAVYLCASSPRQRGGRNTEAFFGQGTRLTVV.

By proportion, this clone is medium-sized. The CDR3 is CASADQGAATEAFF. CDR3 bases: TGTGCCAGCGCCGATCAGGGGGCGGCCACTGAAGCTTTCTTT. J is TRBJ1-1 and V is TRBV19; 8 nucleotides line up with TRBD1. Unmatched junction bases numbered 10, after V lost 9 bases and J lost 4 bases. CDR1 LNHDA and CDR2 SQIVND come from the germline V gene (reference sequence). There are 14 residues in the CDR3.

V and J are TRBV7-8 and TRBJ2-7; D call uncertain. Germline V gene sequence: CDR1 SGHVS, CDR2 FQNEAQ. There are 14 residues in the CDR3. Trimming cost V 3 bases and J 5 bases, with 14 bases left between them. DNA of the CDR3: TGTGCCAGCAGCTTTTTAGTATTTGGCGACGAGCAGTACTTC. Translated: CASSFLVFGDEQYF.

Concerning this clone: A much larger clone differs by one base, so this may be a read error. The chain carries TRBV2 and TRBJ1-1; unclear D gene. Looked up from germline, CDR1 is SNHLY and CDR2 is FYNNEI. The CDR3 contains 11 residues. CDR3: CASSFNTEASF. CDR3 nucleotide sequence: TGTGCCAGCAGTTTTAACACTGAAGCTTCCTTT.

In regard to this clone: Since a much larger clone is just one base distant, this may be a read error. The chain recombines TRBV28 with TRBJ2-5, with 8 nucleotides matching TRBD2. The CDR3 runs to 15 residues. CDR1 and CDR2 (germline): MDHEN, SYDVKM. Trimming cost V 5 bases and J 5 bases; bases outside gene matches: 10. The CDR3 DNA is TGTGCCAGCAGTCACCACGGGGGGGATCGGGAGACCCAGTACTTC. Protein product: CASSHHGGDRETQYF.

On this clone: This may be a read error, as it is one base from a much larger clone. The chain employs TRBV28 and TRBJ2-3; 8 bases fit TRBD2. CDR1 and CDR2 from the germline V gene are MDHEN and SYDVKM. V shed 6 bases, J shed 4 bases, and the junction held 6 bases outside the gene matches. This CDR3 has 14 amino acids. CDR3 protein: CASRIGGGPDTQYF. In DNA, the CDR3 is TGTGCCAGCAGGATCGGGGGGGGCCCAGATACGCAGTATTTT.